This entry lists 24 T cell receptor beta chains sequenced from one sample in a study of blood T cell repertoires in COVID-19 (dated by TCRdb to about 2020). Preparation of the library involved the immunoSEQ multiplex PCR assay. TCRdb took over this immuneACCESS table, retaining in-frame rearrangements with V and J assigned. Such tables are incomplete; in checked studies, under half of the missing clones stem from an unresolved V gene, and the remainder is unexplained. This sample has 400,000 or so clones in its table, and over 75% of those were observed once. Approximately 1.5% of the sample belongs to the ten largest clones. The sequenced sample consisted of peripheral blood. The receptors come from a woman between 35 and 50 years old with COVID-19, enrolled during active disease.

As to this clone: Other DNA sequences in this specimen translate into the identical CDR3. The V call is TRBV3-1 (or the pseudogene TRBV3-2), the J call TRBJ1-2; the match to TRBD1 covers 8 bases. Germline V CDR1 and CDR2: LGHDT, YNNKEL (reference sequence). The CDR3 is made up of 13 amino acids. Trimming at V came to 3 bases and at J to 8 bases, leaving 5 bases not matched to a gene. CDR3 nucleotide sequence: TGTGCCAGCAGCCACGGACAGGGCGACGGCTACACCTTC. It codes for CASSHGQGDGYTF.

This clone has just one count. The V call is TRBV5-3, the J call TRBJ2-1, with 9 bases aligning to TRBD2. TRBV5-3 carries the ORF label, with uncertain function. The CDR3 extends over 15 amino acids. V shed 3 bases and J 8 bases; nucleotides not matched to a gene: 9. CDR3 DNA: TGTGCCAGAAGCTGCGGGACTAGCTTTTTGGATGAGCAGTTCTTC. Its protein is CARSCGTSFLDEQFF.

The V and J genes are TRBV6-4 and TRBJ1-2, with D unclear. Germline V gives CDR1 MRHNA, CDR2 SNTAGT. The V end was cut by 8 bases, the J end by 9 bases, with 19 bases between. The CDR3 runs 13 residues. CDR3: CASPNGEDHRYTF. DNA of the CDR3: TGTGCCAGCCCGAACGGGGAGGATCATCGCTACACCTTC.

The rearrangement joins TRBV18 to TRBJ1-2; possible D gene TRBD1, 6 bases. Trimming pared 4 bases from V and 0 bases from J, leaving 15 bases between. Germline V gene sequence: CDR1 KGHSH, CDR2 LQKENI. The CDR3 totals 16 residues. This chain's CDR3 is CASSQGRGSSNYGYTF. The CDR3 nucleotides read TGTGCCAGCTCACAAGGCAGGGGTTCTTCTAACTATGGCTACACCTTC.

This chain joins TRBV7-8 and TRBJ1-5; 11 bases align to TRBD1. The CDR3 covers 18 residues. Germline assignment: CDR1 SGHVS and CDR2 FQNEAQ. Trimming cost V 5 bases and J 1 base; bases outside gene matches: 10. Here the CDR3 DNA reads TGTGCCAGCAGCCTCGGGACAGGGGGTAGGTTGAGCAATCAGCCCCAGCATTTT. It encodes CASSLGTGGRLSNQPQHF. The full variable domain, completed using reference TRBV7-8 and TRBJ1-5, is GAGVSQSPRYKVAKRGQDVALRCDPISGHVSLFWYQQALGQGPEFLTYFQNEAQLDKSGLPSDRFFAERPEGSVSTLKIQRTQQEDSAVYLCASSLGTGGRLSNQPQHFGDGTRLSIL.

The chain recombines TRBV19 with TRBJ1-5; 10 bases align to TRBD1. Germline CDR1 is LNHDA and CDR2 is SQIVND (reference sequence). CDR3 length: 16 amino acids. V lost 0 bases to trimming and J lost 6 bases; unmatched junction nucleotides: 5. The DNA of the CDR3 is TGTGCCAGTAGTATAGATCCCCGGACAGGGGGTCAGCCCCAGCATTTT. Protein sequence: CASSIDPRTGGQPQHF.

V gene TRBV18 combines with J gene TRBJ1-2, with 7 bases lining up with TRBD1. Germline CDR1 reads KGHSH; CDR2 reads LQKENI. J was trimmed by 6 bases and V by 2 bases; bases with no gene match: 6. CDR3 length: 14 amino acids. In DNA form, the CDR3 reads TGTGCCAGCTCACCAATGAACAGGGGAAATGGCTACACCTTC. Its translation: CASSPMNRGNGYTF. The whole variable domain, remainder taken from reference TRBV18 and TRBJ1-2, is NAGVMQNPRHLVRRRGQEARLRCSPMKGHSHVYWYRQLPEEGLKFMVYLQKENIIDESGMPKERFSAEFPKEGPSILRIQQVVRGDSAAYFCASSPMNRGNGYTFGSGTRLTVV.

J is TRBJ2-1 and V is TRBV3-1 (or the pseudogene TRBV3-2); D call uncertain. Trimming left V 6 bases short and J 6 bases short, with 18 bases between. CDR1 and CDR2 (germline): LGHDT, YNNKEL (reference sequence). There are 15 residues in the CDR3. CDR3 nucleotide sequence: TGTGCCAGCAGTCCAGCCTTGACCCCGGGCAATGAGCAGTTCTTC. Amino acids: CASSPALTPGNEQFF.

The chain joins TRBV6-5 to TRBJ1-5, with a weak D call TRBD1 (6 bases). The CDR3 has 14 residues. CDR1 is MNHEY and CDR2 is SVGAGI in the germline V gene. Trimming took off 6 bases at V and 3 bases at J, with 12 bases between the two ends. Here the CDR3 reads CASSLQGTNQPQHF. The CDR3 DNA reads as TGTGCCAGCAGCCTACAGGGTACCAATCAGCCCCAGCATTTT.

CDR3 loop: CASSQDRARRQWTEAFF. Written as DNA, the CDR3 is TGCGCCAGCAGCCAAGATAGAGCGAGACGCCAATGGACTGAAGCTTTCTTT. V gene TRBV4-1 combines with J gene TRBJ1-1; no reliable D call. Germline lookup yields CDR1 MGHRA and CDR2 YSYEKL. CDR3 length: 17 amino acids. Trimming removed 0 bases from V and 5 bases from J, with 19 bases in between.

This clone was counted between two and nine times. The chain combines TRBV19 with TRBJ1-5; 12 bases are a match to TRBD1. Germline CDR1 reads LNHDA; CDR2 reads SQIVND (reference sequence). V lost 3 bases to trimming and J lost 1 base; unmatched junction nucleotides: 4. The CDR3 is 17 residues long. CDR3 sequence (DNA): TGTGCCAGTAGTATTAGGGACAGGGGGCGAAGCAATCAGCCCCAGCATTTT. Translating gives CASSIRDRGRSNQPQHF. The full variable domain, rest sourced from reference TRBV19 and TRBJ1-5, is DGGITQSPKYLFRKEGQNVTLSCEQNLNHDAMYWYRQDPGQGLRLIYYSQIVNDFQKGDIAEGYSVSREKKESFPLTVTSAQKNPTAFYLCASSIRDRGRSNQPQHFGDGTRLSIL.

This chain uses TRBV27 with TRBJ1-1; a possible D gene is TRBD1 (5 bases). The CDR3 sequence is 16 residues long. Trimming removed 7 bases from V and 0 bases from J, with 18 bases in between. Germline CDR1 is MNHEY and CDR2 is SMNVEV (reference sequence). CDR3 nucleotide sequence: TGTGCCAGCATTCCGTACCAAGGGGCGGTGAACACTGAAGCTTTCTTT. This gives the protein CASIPYQGAVNTEAFF.

The rearrangement joins TRBV5-6 to TRBJ1-2; D possibly corresponds to TRBD1 (5 bases). V gave up 0 bases and J gave up 6 bases, with 15 bases separating them. The germline V gene has CDR1 SGHDT and CDR2 YYEEEE. This CDR3 has 15 residues. The CDR3 loop reads CASSLGFQGGDGYTF. The CDR3 nucleotides are TGTGCCAGCAGCTTGGGATTTCAGGGTGGGGATGGCTACACCTTC.

The rearrangement joins TRBV5-4 to TRBJ2-7; 8 positions agree with TRBD2. Germline V gene lookup returns CDR1 SGHNT and CDR2 YYREEE (reference sequence). With V trimmed by 3 bases and J by 0 bases, 8 bases remained unmatched. The CDR3 covers 16 residues. In DNA form, the CDR3 reads TGTGCCAGCAGCTCCGGGACTAGTCATCGCTCCTACGAGCAGTACTTC. Protein: CASSSGTSHRSYEQYF. Variable domain in full (rest from reference TRBV5-4 and TRBJ2-7): ETGVTQSPTHLIKTRGQQVTLRCSSQSGHNTVSWYQQALGQGPQFIFQYYREEENGRGNFPPRFSGLQFPNYSSELNVNALELDDSALYLCASSSGTSHRSYEQYFGPGTRLTVT.

The V and J genes are TRBV6-5 and TRBJ2-1; the match to TRBD1 covers 10 bases. CDR1 and CDR2 from the germline V gene are MNHEY and SVGAGI. The CDR3 length is 16 residues. J gave up 5 bases and V 2 bases, and 6 bases lay outside the gene matches. CDR3 in DNA: TGTGCCAGCAGTTACACGGGGACAGGGGCGGACAATGAGCAGTTCTTC. This gives the protein CASSYTGTGADNEQFF.

The V call is TRBV12-5, the J call TRBJ2-3; TRBD1 is a possible D gene (6 bases). Germline-derived CDR1 and CDR2 are LGHNT and FRNRAP. V was trimmed by 2 bases and J by 4 bases, leaving 28 bases between them. The CDR3 contains 20 residues. CDR3 in amino acids: CASGLSPTGVGGRLADTQYF. The CDR3 DNA follows: TGTGCTAGTGGTTTGTCCCCGACGGGTGTAGGGGGAAGGTTGGCAGATACGCAGTATTTT. Drawing the rest from reference TRBV12-5 and TRBJ2-3, the complete variable domain is DARVTQTPRHKVTEMGQEVTMRCQPILGHNTVFWYRQTMMQGLELLAYFRNRAPLDDSGMPKDRFSAEMPDATLATLKIQPSEPRDSAVYFCASGLSPTGVGGRLADTQYFGPGTRLTVL.

The chain links TRBV7-9 to TRBJ1-3, with a weak D call TRBD1 (6 bases). The CDR3 has 16 residues. With 5 bases removed from V and 3 bases from J, the gap between germline ends came to 17 bases. Germline CDR1 is SEHNR and CDR2 is FQNEAQ (reference sequence). In nucleotides, the CDR3 is TGTGCCAGCAGCGCCAAACAGGGTTTGGGTGGAAACACCATATATTTT. Amino acid sequence: CASSAKQGLGGNTIYF.

V usage is TRBV30 and J usage is TRBJ1-4; D gene ambiguous. Deletions cut 3 bases from V and 0 bases from J, with 11 bases between. The CDR3 runs to 15 residues. The germline gives CDR1 GTSNPN, CDR2 SVGIG (reference sequence). The chain's CDR3 is CAWRGGIATNEKLFF. CDR3 in DNA: TGTGCCTGGAGGGGAGGCATTGCAACTAATGAAAAACTGTTTTTT.

The chain links TRBV5-6 to TRBJ1-2; the D is unclear. V was clipped by 4 bases and J by 4 bases, with 17 bases between them. CDR3 length: 15 residues. Looked up from germline, CDR1 is SGHDT and CDR2 is YYEEEE. DNA for the CDR3: TGTGCCAGCAGCGGCCCGGGAGGAGCAGGCTATGGCTACACCTTC. Translating it yields CASSGPGGAGYGYTF.

CDR3 nucleotide sequence: TGTGCCAGCAGCTCGGGACTAGCGGGACAGGCAGATACGCAGTATTTT. Its translation: CASSSGLAGQADTQYF. V gene TRBV9 combines with J gene TRBJ2-3; 13 positions match TRBD2. CDR1 and CDR2 from the germline V gene are SGDLS and YYNGEE. Trimming cost V 4 bases and J 4 bases; bases outside gene matches: 6. The CDR3 consists of 16 residues.

The chain carries TRBV16 and TRBJ2-1; a possible D gene is TRBD1 (5 bases). V was shortened by 0 bases and J by 12 bases, with 12 bases between the two germline ends. This CDR3 is 13 amino acids long. Germline CDR1 reads KGHSY; CDR2 reads FQNENV. CDR3 amino acids: CASSQSMDRGQFF. The CDR3 DNA follows: TGTGCCAGCAGCCAATCGATGGATAGGGGGCAGTTCTTC.

The V and J genes are TRBV6-6 and TRBJ1-2; D call uncertain. Per germline, CDR1 MNHNY and CDR2 SVGAGI (reference sequence). CDR3 length equals 14 residues. V lost 2 bases and J 2 bases, leaving 9 bases between the germline ends. In DNA form, the CDR3 reads TGTGCCAGCAGTTACCGCGGCAGCAACTATGGCTACACCTTC. It encodes CASSYRGSNYGYTF.

The J gene is TRBJ1-1, the V gene TRBV12-5, with a weak D call TRBD1 (6 bases). The CDR3 length is 15 residues. CDR1 is LGHNT and CDR2 is FRNRAP in the germline V gene. Trimming removed 6 bases from V and 1 base from J, with 15 bases in between. CDR3 nucleotide sequence: TGTGCTAGTGGCAATTACAGGGCGCAGAACACTGAAGCTTTCTTT. Its protein product is CASGNYRAQNTEAFF.

This chain joins TRBV20-1 and TRBJ1-3; D gene unclear. The CDR3 consists of 11 residues. V lost 6 bases, J lost 4 bases, and 7 bases lay in between. Germline V gene lookup returns CDR1 DFQATT and CDR2 SNEGSKA (reference sequence). For the CDR3, the DNA is TGCAGTGCGACTCAAGGAAACACCATATATTTT. It yields the protein CSATQGNTIYF.